This T cell receptor beta chain derives from a study of response to subunit inactivated influenza vaccine (dated 2018 in TCRdb). Regarding the complete study: Deep quantitative T cell receptor repertoire profiling was used in the study to track responses to a trivalent subunit inactivated influenza vaccine.

V is cut by 5 bases and J by 3 bases, and the space between the germline ends is 10 bases. The CDR3 sequence holds 12 residues, the cysteine and phenylalanine included. Only the CDR3 portion is preserved as DNA: 36 bases, with reading frame beginning at the first base. CDR1 and CDR2, looked up from the germline V gene, are SQVTM and ANQGSEA. This clonotype showed up many times. Its target antigen remains unknown. Nothing much larger sits one base from this clone, and base qualities are not available. To prepare the library, RT-PCR was applied. Sequenced on an Illumina HiSeq 2500. TCRdb applied fastp at Q25 and MiXCR to the public reads, then kept only in-frame beta chains. Every CDR3 protein is listed once, alongside the most common genes and DNA of its rows. This sample comprises about 610,000 distinct CDR3 sequences, 12% to 15% of them detected only once. 11% of the sample lies in the top ten. Results the study describes overall, beyond this receptor: The authors suggested that each seasonal influenza vaccination may recruit only a limited number of new T cells.

This TCR derives from a middle-aged man who received an inactivated influenza vaccine. Donor details come from another sample of the same person, matched by shared clones. The sample consisted of PBMCs from blood, taken about 11 days after vaccination. This chain joins TRBV29-1 to TRBJ2-5; the D gene is possibly TRBD1, with 6 bases matching. The DNA reads as follows: TGCAGCGTTAGTCGACAGGAAGAGACCCAGTACTTC. Its protein reads: CSVSRQEETQYF. Supplemented by the reference TRBV29-1 and TRBJ2-5 proteins around the CDR3, the complete variable domain is SAVISQKPSRDICQRGTSLTIQCQVDSQVTMMFWYRQQPGQSLTLIATANQGSEATYESGFVIDKFPISRPNLTFSTLTVSNMSPEDSSIYLCSVSRQEETQYFGPGTRLLVL.